This entry lists 28 T cell receptor beta chains sequenced from one sample in a study of T cell responses to AZD1222 COVID-19 vaccine. The protocol was immunoSEQ multiplex PCR, while the TCRdb copy is restricted to in-frame clones and leaves out a portion. The sample contains approximately 150,000 clones, about 90% of which appear only once. Sequences were derived from peripheral blood, sampled on day 0 of AZD1222 vaccination. All receptors come from an adult in good health.

The CDR3 is CASSQTRSGRRRNEQFF. The CDR3 nucleotides are TGTGCCAGCAGTCAGACCCGTAGCGGGAGGAGAAGGAATGAGCAGTTCTTC. This chain uses TRBV6-6 with TRBJ2-1, with TRBD2 identical over 10 bases. CDR1 and CDR2 from the germline V gene are MNHNY and SVGAGI (reference sequence). The J segment lost 7 bases and the V segment lost 5 bases, leaving 14 bases of the junction unmatched. The CDR3 length is 17 residues.

The CDR3 DNA reads as TGTGCCAGCAGGGAACAGGGAGTAGGCAATCAGCCCCAGCATTTT. Its protein product is CASREQGVGNQPQHF. The chain couples TRBV2 to TRBJ1-5; a possible D gene is TRBD1 (6 bases). CDR1 is SNHLY, CDR2 FYNNEI, per germline. Trimming shortened V by 6 bases and J by 2 bases, and 14 bases separated the two germline ends. This CDR3 contains 15 residues.

The J gene is TRBJ2-1, the V gene TRBV5-4, with TRBD2 matching over 8 bases. Losses at the gene ends were 0 bases for V and 7 bases for J; bases not matched to a gene: 6. This CDR3 comprises 15 residues. The germline V gene has CDR1 SGHNT and CDR2 YYREEE (reference sequence). The DNA of the CDR3 is TGTGCCAGCAGCTTGGGGTACACTAGCGGAAATGAGCAGTTCTTC. The encoded protein is CASSLGYTSGNEQFF.

This chain links TRBV3-1 (or the pseudogene TRBV3-2) with TRBJ2-2; possible D gene TRBD2, 6 bases. The CDR3 loop spans 14 amino acids. The germline V gene encodes CDR1 LGHDT and CDR2 YNNKEL (reference sequence). V dropped 3 bases and J dropped 5 bases, with 10 bases sitting between them. The CDR3 spells CASSQEGTTGELFF. CDR3 in DNA: TGTGCCAGCAGCCAGGAAGGGACTACCGGGGAGCTGTTTTTT.

The rearrangement links TRBV5-1 to TRBJ1-4; tentatively, D is TRBD1 (6 bases). The V end was cut by 5 bases, the J end by 1 base, with 9 bases between. Germline-derived CDR1 and CDR2 are SGHRS and YFSETQ. CDR3 length: 14 amino acids. CDR3 DNA: TGCGCCAGCAGATGGACAGAAACTAATGAAAAACTGTTTTTT. Protein sequence: CASRWTETNEKLFF.

The chain uses TRBV18 and TRBJ1-1; D remains ambiguous. The CDR3 totals 12 residues. Germline assignment: CDR1 KGHSH and CDR2 LQKENI. Trimming took off 5 bases at V and 0 bases at J, with 4 bases between the two ends. The CDR3 reads CASSGLNTEAFF. The CDR3 bases are TGTGCCAGCTCAGGACTGAACACTGAAGCTTTCTTT. The variable domain in full, with the rest retrieved from reference TRBV18 and TRBJ1-1, is NAGVMQNPRHLVRRRGQEARLRCSPMKGHSHVYWYRQLPEEGLKFMVYLQKENIIDESGMPKERFSAEFPKEGPSILRIQQVVRGDSAAYFCASSGLNTEAFFGQGTRLTVV.

The rearrangement uses TRBV19 and TRBJ2-1; 9 bases match TRBD1. The ends lost 4 bases at V and 8 bases at J; junction bases unmatched: 12. The V gene's germline CDR1 is LNHDA and CDR2 SQIVND (reference sequence). The CDR3 runs 16 residues. CDR3 nucleotides: TGTGCCAGTAGTACTCTCGGGGGGACAGGGAGCGATGAGCAGTTCTTC. Protein sequence: CASSTLGGTGSDEQFF.

This rearrangement joins TRBV30 to TRBJ1-6; TRBD1 matches at 7 bases. Germline trimming cut 7 bases from V and 3 bases from J; bases unmatched to any gene: 12. The CDR3 is 16 amino acids. Germline V gives CDR1 GTSNPN, CDR2 SVGIG (reference sequence). DNA of the CDR3: TGTGCCTCGGACGGCCTCGGGACAGACTATAATTCACCCCTCCACTTT. This translates into CASDGLGTDYNSPLHF.

The V and J genes are TRBV19 and TRBJ2-1; 9 bases agree with TRBD2. The CDR3 sequence is 15 residues long. CDR1 is LNHDA, CDR2 SQIVND, per germline (reference sequence). V lost 7 bases and J lost 6; bases outside the gene matches: 10. CDR3: CASTTAGTSSNEQFF. The CDR3 DNA is TGTGCCAGTACCACCGCTGGGACTAGCTCCAATGAGCAGTTCTTC.

The chain uses TRBV4-1 and TRBJ1-6, with a tentative D call TRBD1 (6 bases). Germline CDR1 reads MGHRA; CDR2 reads YSYEKL. CDR3 length: 15 amino acids. Trimming cost V 5 bases and J 7 bases, with 15 bases left between them. The chain's CDR3 is CASSLGGGYNSPLHF. The CDR3 DNA follows: TGCGCCAGCAGCTTAGGGGGAGGGTACAATTCACCCCTCCACTTT.

This chain joins TRBV9 and TRBJ1-3; D gene uncertain. The germline gives CDR1 SGDLS, CDR2 YYNGEE. This CDR3 spans 16 amino acids. V was clipped by 3 bases and J by 0 bases, with 13 bases between them. The CDR3 DNA sequence: TGTGCCAGCAGCGCCACTAGTTCCCTCTCTGGAAACACCATATATTTT. Amino acid sequence: CASSATSSLSGNTIYF.

The V and J genes are TRBV19 and TRBJ1-1; 9 bases fit TRBD1. The J segment lost 0 bases and the V segment lost 5 bases, leaving 7 bases of the junction unmatched. The germline V gene has CDR1 LNHDA and CDR2 SQIVND (reference sequence). This CDR3 has 16 residues. CDR3 bases: TGTGCCAGTAGTCAACAGGGGGCAATCCTGAACACTGAAGCTTTCTTT. Translation gives CASSQQGAILNTEAFF.

The chain couples TRBV6-5 to TRBJ2-7; 10 bases line up with TRBD1. Germline V lookup: CDR1 MNHEY, CDR2 SVGAGI. The V and J ends lost 6 bases and 5 bases, in that order; junction bases with no gene match: 1. This CDR3 is 12 amino acids long. The DNA of the CDR3 is TGTGCCAGCAGGGGGACAGGGGACGAGCAGTACTTC. Residues: CASRGTGDEQYF.

The chain carries TRBV4-2 and TRBJ1-5; D not certain. CDR1 and CDR2 from the germline V gene are LGHNA and YNFKEQ. V lost 0 bases and J lost 9, with 15 bases in between. This CDR3 comprises 15 residues. DNA for the CDR3: TGTGCCAGCAGCCAAGAAGGCTCCCCCTATGGGCCCCAGCATTTT. It codes for CASSQEGSPYGPQHF.

Only one count was recorded for this clone. The DNA for the CDR3 is TGTGCCAGCAGTTTATCGCAGGGAGGTCCGGAAGCTTTCTTT. This translates into CASSLSQGGPEAFF. The chain carries TRBV27 and TRBJ1-1; tentatively, D is TRBD1 (5 bases). V shed 0 bases and J shed 8 bases, with 13 bases lying between them. Germline V gives CDR1 MNHEY, CDR2 SMNVEV (reference sequence). This CDR3 is 14 amino acids long.

CDR3 protein: CASTLGEAYYGYTF. The DNA of the CDR3 is TGTGCCAGCACACTGGGGGAGGCCTACTATGGCTACACCTTC. This chain uses TRBV6-5 with TRBJ1-2; TRBD1 is a possible D gene (5 bases). There are 14 residues in the CDR3. With 7 bases removed from V and 3 bases from J, the gap between germline ends came to 15 bases. In germline, CDR1 is MNHEY, CDR2 SVGAGI.

The chain joins TRBV3-1 (or the pseudogene TRBV3-2) to TRBJ1-4, with a possible D match to TRBD1 (5 bases). The germline gives CDR1 LGHDT, CDR2 YNNKEL (reference sequence). V lost 0 bases to trimming and J lost 10 bases, with 18 bases between them. The CDR3 totals 16 residues. Here the CDR3 DNA reads TGTGCCAGCAGCCAAGATCTGTTGGGGGACGCGGGAAAACTGTTTTTT. Encoded protein: CASSQDLLGDAGKLFF.

This clone occurred a few times. This chain links TRBV30 with TRBJ1-2; D is uncertain. With 7 bases removed from V and 3 bases from J, the gap between germline ends came to 15 bases. Germline V CDR1 and CDR2: GTSNPN, SVGIG (reference sequence). This CDR3 spans 13 amino acids. CDR3 DNA sequence: TGTGCCTCTACGACTCCTGCTCACTATGGCTACACCTTC. Translated, it gives CASTTPAHYGYTF.

In DNA form, the CDR3 reads TGCGCCAGCAGCCAAGATTACCCCGACAGGCCGAACACTGAAGCTTTCTTT. Protein product: CASSQDYPDRPNTEAFF. The genes are TRBV4-1 and TRBJ1-1, with TRBD1 as a possible D gene (6 bases). CDR3 length: 17 residues. Deletions cut 0 bases from V and 1 base from J, with 15 bases between. Per germline, CDR1 MGHRA and CDR2 YSYEKL.

This chain connects TRBV12-3 or TRBV12-4 to TRBJ1-1; D is undetermined. CDR3 length: 13 amino acids. Trimming removed 6 bases from V and 10 bases from J, with 18 bases in between. For the CDR3, the DNA is TGTGCCAGCAGCCACCCCTCTAAGGAAAGAGCTTTCTTT. Protein sequence: CASSHPSKERAFF.

There are a few counts of this clone. The gene calls are TRBV6-5 and TRBJ2-1, with 9 bases identical to TRBD2. The length of the CDR3 is 16 residues. CDR1 is MNHEY and CDR2 is SVGAGI in the germline V gene. The junction had 10 bases not matched to a gene; V was cut back by 2 bases and J by 8 bases. The CDR3 DNA is TGTGCCAGCAGTTACGGGACTAGCCCTAAAATCCATGAGCAGTTCTTC. Translated: CASSYGTSPKIHEQFF.

The genes are TRBV28 and TRBJ2-5, with D possibly being TRBD2 (6 bases). The V and J ends lost 6 bases and 5 bases respectively, with 10 bases between them. This CDR3 spans 12 amino acids. Germline loops: CDR1 MDHEN, CDR2 SYDVKM. The CDR3 nucleotides are TGTGCCAGCAGGAGAGGGAGGGAGACCCAGTACTTC. Translating gives CASRRGRETQYF.

CDR3 sequence reads: CASSRTDYGYTF. CDR3 DNA: TGTGCCAGCAGCCGGACGGACTATGGCTACACCTTC. The chain is built from TRBV3-1 (or the pseudogene TRBV3-2) and TRBJ1-2; D is uncertain. The CDR3 sequence is 12 residues long. V was trimmed by 4 bases and J by 3 bases, leaving 6 bases between them. The germline gives CDR1 LGHDT, CDR2 YNNKEL (reference sequence).

The rearrangement joins TRBV21-1 to TRBJ2-7; the D call of TRBD1 is as the table states it, not checked on the DNA. TRBV21-1 is recorded as a pseudogene. The CDR3 contains 15 residues. CDR3 region: CASSRYRDRDHEQYF. The CDR3, as DNA: TGTGCCAGCAGCAGGTACCGGGACAGGGACCACGAGCAGTACTTC.

This clone occurred a few times. The chain employs TRBV7-9 and TRBJ1-3; a possible D gene is TRBD1 (5 bases). The length of the CDR3 is 15 residues. The germline gives CDR1 SEHNR, CDR2 FQNEAQ (reference sequence). Trimming pared 5 bases from V and 2 bases from J, leaving 13 bases between. This CDR3 reads CASSIHMGPGNTIYF. The CDR3 bases are TGTGCCAGCAGCATCCACATGGGGCCTGGAAACACCATATATTTT.

The table lists this clone with a few counts. The V gene is TRBV3-1 (or the pseudogene TRBV3-2), the J gene TRBJ2-2; D call uncertain. The CDR3 totals 14 residues. Germline CDR1 LGHDT, CDR2 YNNKEL (reference sequence). V shed 5 bases and J shed 7 bases, with 14 bases lying between them. CDR3 nucleotides: TGTGCCAGCAGCTACGAATACGCTAGCGGGGAGCTGTTTTTT. This translates into CASSYEYASGELFF.

The gene calls are TRBV5-1 and TRBJ1-4; the D gene is possibly TRBD1 (6 bases). With 7 bases removed from V and 6 bases from J, the gap between germline ends came to 19 bases. This CDR3 has 15 amino acids. Germline CDR1 reads SGHRS; CDR2 reads YFSETQ. The CDR3 here is CASGPTGKTHEKLFF. Here the CDR3 DNA reads TGCGCCAGCGGACCGACAGGCAAAACCCATGAAAAACTGTTTTTT.

The CDR3 loop is CATSTGTGGSYEQYF. The CDR3 DNA sequence: TGTGCCACCAGCACCGGGACAGGGGGCTCCTACGAGCAGTACTTC. This sequence joins TRBV15 and TRBJ2-7, with 11 positions matching TRBD1. The V and J ends lost 4 bases and 0 bases, in that order; junction bases with no gene match: 2. This CDR3 contains 15 residues. Germline CDR1 LNHNV, CDR2 YYDKDF (reference sequence).